This T cell receptor beta chain emerged from a study of radiation and T cells in renal cell carcinoma. Germline trimming cut 3 bases from V and 2 bases from J; bases unmatched to any gene: 8. The CDR3 runs 19 residues. The V gene's germline CDR1 is SGHRS and CDR2 YFSETQ. Measured with immunoSEQ multiplex PCR; TCRdb has only the in-frame clones, and not every one. The sample shows roughly 130,000 clones, 85% to 90% of them seen only once. Stated time point: blood 2 weeks post-SBRT. Described treatment: 15 Gy SBRT to primary tumor, nephrectomy 4 weeks later. The chain has TRBV5-1 and TRBJ2-1, with 16 bases matching TRBD2. This clonotype was sampled from a woman aged 70-85 years with renal cell carcinoma. This sample comprised blood, obtained from a patient whose treatment included radiotherapy and nephrectomy. CDR3 bases: TGCGCCAGCAGCTCCCTAGGGACTAGCGGGGGGGCCGCCTACAATGAGCAGTTCTTC. It encodes CASSSLGTSGGAAYNEQFF. Full variable domain (rest looked up from reference TRBV5-1 and TRBJ2-1): KAGVTQTPRYLIKTRGQQVTLSCSPISGHRSVSWYQQTPGQGLQFLFEYFSETQRNKGNFPGRFSGRQFSNSRSEMNVSTLELGDSALYLCASSSLGTSGGAAYNEQFFGPGTRLTVL.